The 21 T cell receptor beta chains below come from one sample, sequenced in a study of T cell changes during pregnancy in multiple sclerosis. Sequenced by immunoSEQ multiplex PCR; TCRdb stores in-frame clones only, minus some. The top ten clones hold around 0.47% of a sample with tens of thousands of clones, around 94% of them seen once. This specimen consisted of CD4+ T cells from peripheral blood mononuclear cells, obtained in the first trimester of pregnancy. The receptors derive from a female donor with multiple sclerosis, enrolled in a pregnancy study.

V is TRBV6-1 and J is TRBJ2-5; maybe TRBD1 (6 bases). Germline V lookup: CDR1 MNHNS, CDR2 SASEGT. Deletions cut 8 bases from V and 4 bases from J, with 14 bases between. The CDR3 covers 13 residues. CDR3 residues: CASLTGWGETQYF. CDR3 DNA: TGTGCCAGCCTCACAGGGTGGGGAGAGACCCAGTACTTC.

The V gene is TRBV19, the J gene TRBJ1-6, with TRBD1 identical over 12 bases. The CDR3 has 17 residues. The germline CDR1 and CDR2 sequences are LNHDA and SQIVND (reference sequence). The V gene end was trimmed by 6 bases and the J gene end by 9 bases; junction bases not matched to a gene: 12. The CDR3 bases are TGTGCCAGTAGACCATCCTCCGGGACAGGGGGCGGTTCACCCCTCCACTTT. Residues: CASRPSSGTGGGSPLHF.

The rearrangement joins TRBV27 to TRBJ2-1, with 9 bases lining up with TRBD1. The CDR3 sequence is 16 residues long. With V trimmed by 5 bases and J by 6 bases, 11 bases remained unmatched. CDR1 is MNHEY, CDR2 SMNVEV, per germline (reference sequence). The CDR3 region has the DNA TGTGCCAGCAGTCCGGGACAGGGAAGGATTCGCAATGAGCAGTTCTTC. This encodes CASSPGQGRIRNEQFF.

The chain joins TRBV5-6 to TRBJ1-5, with TRBD1 identical over 7 bases. J gave up 11 bases and V 4 bases, and 6 bases lay outside the gene matches. The CDR3 runs 12 residues. The germline gives CDR1 SGHDT, CDR2 YYEEEE. CDR3 amino acids: CASSHPQGAQHF. CDR3 DNA sequence: TGTGCCAGCAGCCATCCCCAGGGGGCCCAGCATTTT.

V and J are TRBV18 and TRBJ1-5; D gene ambiguous. The V end was cut by 6 bases, the J end by 2 bases, with 8 bases between. Germline assignment: CDR1 KGHSH and CDR2 LQKENI. The CDR3 length is 13 residues. This CDR3 is CASSRGGNQPQHF. Written as DNA, the CDR3 is TGTGCCAGCTCCCGGGGAGGCAATCAGCCCCAGCATTTT.

The CDR3, as DNA: TGTGCCAGCAGTTTAAGGGGCATGAACACTGAAGCTTTCTTT. Translating gives CASSLRGMNTEAFF. The chain recombines TRBV27 with TRBJ1-1; perhaps TRBD1 as D (5 bases). Germline-derived CDR1 and CDR2 are MNHEY and SMNVEV (reference sequence). This CDR3 is built from 14 residues. V lost 2 bases and J lost 0, with 7 bases in between.

The rearrangement links TRBV9 to TRBJ2-1; D possibly corresponds to TRBD1 (5 bases). The length of the CDR3 is 15 residues. The germline V gene encodes CDR1 SGDLS and CDR2 YYNGEE. V was pared by 2 bases and J by 1 base, with 10 bases between. CDR3 sequence (DNA): TGTGCCAGCAGCGTTTCGAGACAGTCCTACAATGAGCAGTTCTTC. Amino acid sequence: CASSVSRQSYNEQFF.

Only one count was recorded for this clone. The chain employs TRBV2 and TRBJ2-5, with TRBD1 matching over 7 bases. Trimming cost V 5 bases and J 1 base; bases outside gene matches: 7. The CDR3 contains 15 residues. The germline CDR1 and CDR2 sequences are SNHLY and FYNNEI. CDR3 sequence reads: CASSIYRDSQETQYF. The CDR3, as DNA: TGTGCCAGCAGTATCTACCGGGACAGCCAAGAGACCCAGTACTTC.

This chain uses TRBV2 with TRBJ1-1; no clear D. The CDR3 spans 15 residues. With 6 bases removed from V and 1 base from J, the gap between germline ends came to 15 bases. Germline CDR1 and CDR2: SNHLY and FYNNEI. Here the CDR3 DNA reads TGTGCCAGCAGGATACTGACATCCCCGAACACTGAAGCTTTCTTT. Its protein is CASRILTSPNTEAFF.

This rearrangement joins TRBV4-1 to TRBJ1-3, with 10 positions matching TRBD1. CDR1 and CDR2 from the germline V gene are MGHRA and YSYEKL. Germline trimming cut 4 bases from V and 3 bases from J; bases unmatched to any gene: 3. This CDR3 has 15 residues. CDR3 loop: CASSLDRGLGNTIYF. The CDR3 region has the DNA TGCGCCAGCAGCCTCGACAGGGGGCTTGGAAACACCATATATTTT.

The chain joins TRBV29-1 to TRBJ1-1, with unresolved D. The CDR3 extends over 13 amino acids. Germline CDR1 is SQVTM and CDR2 is ANQGSEA. Deletions cut 5 bases from V and 7 bases from J, with 17 bases between. CDR3 DNA sequence: TGCAGCGTTTCTTTAAGTTTCGGGAATGAAGCTTTCTTT. It is translated as CSVSLSFGNEAFF. Filled out from reference TRBV29-1 and TRBJ1-1, the complete variable domain reads SAVISQKPSRDICQRGTSLTIQCQVDSQVTMMFWYRQQPGQSLTLIATANQGSEATYESGFVIDKFPISRPNLTFSTLTVSNMSPEDSSIYLCSVSLSFGNEAFFGQGTRLTVV.

The J gene is TRBJ1-3, the V gene TRBV5-6; D not certain. V lost 2 bases and J lost 0, with 6 bases in between. This CDR3 spans 14 amino acids. Per the germline V gene, CDR1 is SGHDT and CDR2 is YYEEEE. The CDR3 spells CASSFRLSGNTIYF. The DNA of the CDR3 is TGTGCCAGCAGCTTTCGTCTCTCTGGAAACACCATATATTTT.

The chain couples TRBV15 to TRBJ2-3, with 9 positions matching TRBD2. Germline V gene data show CDR1 as LNHNV and CDR2 as YYDKDF (reference sequence). The CDR3 is 13 residues long. V dropped 6 bases and J dropped 4; count of bases not matched to a gene: 2. The chain's CDR3 is CATSSGGPDTQYF. In DNA, the CDR3 is TGTGCCACCAGTAGCGGGGGCCCAGATACGCAGTATTTT.

The J gene is TRBJ1-2, the V gene TRBV6-1, with D tentatively TRBD1 (5 bases). Germline CDR1 and CDR2: MNHNS and SASEGT. With 4 bases removed from V and 8 bases from J, the gap between germline ends came to 14 bases. The CDR3 has 13 residues. The CDR3 coding sequence is TGTGCCAGCAGTGTTATCCAGGGTCGGGGCTACACCTTC. It codes for CASSVIQGRGYTF.

This chain connects TRBV4-1 to TRBJ2-3; 9 bases fit TRBD1. CDR1 is MGHRA, CDR2 YSYEKL, per germline. V gave up 4 bases and J gave up 3 bases; unmatched junction bases: 5. The CDR3 extends over 15 amino acids. The CDR3 nucleotides read TGCGCCAGCAGCCCCGGACAGGGGCAGACAGATACGCAGTATTTT. Encoded protein: CASSPGQGQTDTQYF.

This clone was recorded once. This CDR3 reads CAISEFGDRANQPQHF. The CDR3 region has the DNA TGTGCCATCAGTGAGTTCGGGGACAGGGCCAATCAGCCCCAGCATTTT. This chain uses TRBV10-3 with TRBJ1-5; 9 nucleotides agree with TRBD1. In germline, CDR1 is ENHRY, CDR2 SYGVKD. The CDR3 length is 16 residues. V was pared by 1 base and J by 3 bases, with 4 bases of the junction left unmatched.

V is TRBV5-4 and J is TRBJ1-6; 7 bases match TRBD1. Trimming at V came to 1 base and at J to 6 bases, leaving 10 bases not matched to a gene. Germline V CDR1 and CDR2: SGHNT, YYREEE (reference sequence). This CDR3 has 17 residues. The CDR3 bases are TGTGCCAGCAGCTTGCCGAGGCCGGGGACAGCTAATTCACCCCTCCACTTT. Protein product: CASSLPRPGTANSPLHF.

This clone was counted a few times. V gene TRBV6-5 combines with J gene TRBJ2-7, with 10 positions matching TRBD1. Trimming removed 5 bases from V and 2 bases from J; junction bases left unmatched: 3. Looked up from germline, CDR1 is MNHEY and CDR2 is SVGAGI. The CDR3 runs to 14 residues. The CDR3 here is CASSQGQGTYEQYF. In DNA, the CDR3 is TGTGCCAGCAGTCAGGGACAGGGGACCTACGAGCAGTACTTC.

V usage is TRBV12-5 and J usage is TRBJ2-2; 10 bases fit TRBD1. The germline CDR1 and CDR2 sequences are LGHNT and FRNRAP. Germline trimming cut 1 base from V and 6 bases from J; bases unmatched to any gene: 5. CDR3 length: 16 residues. The CDR3 DNA sequence: TGTGCTAGTGGTTTGGCTACCGGGACAGGGGCCGGGGAGCTGTTTTTT. This gives the protein CASGLATGTGAGELFF.

CDR3: CASSLGPGQGDGYTF. The CDR3, as DNA: TGTGCCAGCAGCTTAGGACCGGGACAGGGAGATGGCTACACCTTC. This chain links TRBV7-3 with TRBJ1-2, with 9 bases fitting TRBD1. With 2 bases clipped from V and 6 bases from J, the junction kept 7 bases outside the gene matches. Germline assignment: CDR1 SGHTA and CDR2 FQGTGA. The CDR3 runs 15 residues.

This clone was seen more than once but under ten times. The rearrangement links TRBV2 to TRBJ1-3, with no clear D. The germline V gene has CDR1 SNHLY and CDR2 FYNNEI. Trimming stripped 4 bases from V and 0 bases from J, with 13 bases between. The CDR3 covers 16 residues. CDR3 loop: CASSVGLDYSGNTIYF. The DNA of the CDR3 is TGTGCCAGCAGTGTCGGACTGGATTACTCTGGAAACACCATATATTTT.